These 17 T cell receptor beta chains were all obtained from the same sample, sequenced in a study of cytomegalovirus exposure and HLA in healthy donors. Sequencing was performed with immunoSEQ multiplex PCR; in TCRdb, only in-frame clones are kept and a portion is missing. The repertoire consists of some 110,000 clones, with roughly nine tenths occurring once and the leading ten covering more than 1.5%. Sequencing used PBMCs. The receptors stem from a woman in her late teens or twenties in good health and CMV-seropositive.

The V call is TRBV9, the J call TRBJ2-2; 15 nucleotides align to TRBD2. Germline lookup yields CDR1 SGDLS and CDR2 YYNGEE. The CDR3 runs to 16 residues. The trim removed 2 bases at V and 6 bases at J, leaving 2 bases unmatched. The CDR3 sequence: CASSVRTSGGAGELFF. DNA of the CDR3: TGTGCCAGCAGCGTGCGGACTAGCGGGGGGGCCGGGGAGCTGTTTTTT.

The rearrangement links TRBV27 to TRBJ1-5, with D unclear. The length of the CDR3 is 13 residues. V was cut by 6 bases and J by 0 bases, with 6 bases left in between. Per the germline V gene, CDR1 is MNHEY and CDR2 is SMNVEV (reference sequence). The CDR3 DNA reads TGTGCCAGCAGGGGCCTTAGCAATCAGCCCCAGCATTTT. Encoded protein: CASRGLSNQPQHF.

This chain connects TRBV5-6 to TRBJ1-1, with TRBD1 matching 7 bases. CDR3 length equals 15 residues. Germline-derived CDR1 and CDR2 are SGHDT and YYEEEE. V lost 2 bases and J lost 2; bases outside the gene matches: 6. The CDR3 sequence is CASSLYRGVNTEAFF. In DNA, the CDR3 is TGTGCCAGCAGCTTATACAGGGGAGTAAACACTGAAGCTTTCTTT.

The chain joins TRBV15 to TRBJ1-4; 9 bases align to TRBD1. The CDR3 runs 18 residues. After removal of 2 bases from V and 8 bases from J, the junction contained 15 bases not matched to a gene. Germline CDR1 is LNHNV and CDR2 is YYDKDF (reference sequence). Written as DNA, the CDR3 is TGTGCCACCAGCAGATCGGAGGGACAGGGAGGGGATGGAGAAAAACTGTTTTTT. It is translated as CATSRSEGQGGDGEKLFF. Full variable domain (rest looked up from reference TRBV15 and TRBJ1-4): DAMVIQNPRYQVTQFGKPVTLSCSQTLNHNVMYWYQQKSSQAPKLLFHYYDKDFNNEADTPDNFQSRRPNTSFCFLDIRSPGLGDTAMYLCATSRSEGQGGDGEKLFFGSGTQLSVL.

This chain connects TRBV7-6 to TRBJ2-2; 10 nucleotides agree with TRBD2. The CDR3 contains 18 residues. Per the germline V gene, CDR1 is SGHVS and CDR2 is FNYEAQ. J gave up 0 bases and V 5 bases, and 9 bases lay outside the gene matches. The CDR3 reads CASSHPSSGGPNTGELFF. DNA for the CDR3: TGTGCCAGCAGCCATCCCTCTAGCGGGGGCCCGAACACCGGGGAGCTGTTTTTT.

DNA for the CDR3: TGTGCCAGCCAAAGGGACAGGGTCGGCGAGCAGTACTTC. As protein: CASQRDRVGEQYF. The J gene is TRBJ2-7, the V gene TRBV27, with 9 bases that match TRBD1. This CDR3 has 13 residues. V shed 8 bases, J shed 6 bases, and the junction held 8 bases outside the gene matches. Germline V gene data show CDR1 as MNHEY and CDR2 as SMNVEV (reference sequence).

This rearrangement joins TRBV28 to TRBJ1-2; 10 positions match TRBD1. The CDR3 contains 13 residues. Germline V CDR1 and CDR2: MDHEN, SYDVKM. Unmatched junction bases numbered 3, after V lost 7 bases and J lost 4 bases. CDR3 amino acids: CASTGQGFYGYTF. CDR3 in DNA: TGTGCCAGCACGGGACAGGGGTTCTATGGCTACACCTTC.

The sample holds one count of this clone. This chain connects TRBV27 to TRBJ2-2; 11 positions agree with TRBD2. The length of the CDR3 is 17 residues. The germline gives CDR1 MNHEY, CDR2 SMNVEV (reference sequence). Losses at the gene ends were 7 bases for V and 6 bases for J; bases not matched to a gene: 13. Here the CDR3 reads CASTLTSGGVRAGELFF. CDR3 sequence (DNA): TGTGCCAGCACCCTTACTAGCGGGGGAGTGAGGGCCGGGGAGCTGTTTTTT.

The chain recombines TRBV19 with TRBJ2-3; the D is unclear. Germline CDR1 and CDR2: LNHDA and SQIVND (reference sequence). V was cut by 5 bases and J by 6 bases, with 3 bases left in between. There are 10 residues in the CDR3. The CDR3 spells CASSSDTQYF. DNA of the CDR3: TGTGCCAGTAGTTCTGATACGCAGTATTTT.

The J gene is TRBJ2-5, the V gene TRBV6-1; 7 bases align to TRBD2. The germline CDR1 and CDR2 sequences are MNHNS and SASEGT. The CDR3 spans 17 residues. Losses at the gene ends were 1 base for V and 1 base for J; bases not matched to a gene: 9. The CDR3 is CASSEGVLRGVQETQYF. CDR3 DNA sequence: TGTGCCAGCAGTGAAGGGGTACTCCGGGGGGTCCAAGAGACCCAGTACTTC.

This chain connects TRBV4-1 to TRBJ2-7, with 8 bases fitting TRBD2. CDR1 MGHRA and CDR2 YSYEKL come from the germline V gene. There are 16 residues in the CDR3. Trimming removed 3 bases from V and 2 bases from J; junction bases left unmatched: 9. The DNA for the CDR3 is TGCGCCAGCAGCCACGAACGGGGGGGTACCGCCTACGAGCAGTACTTC. Residues: CASSHERGGTAYEQYF.

The J gene is TRBJ2-4, the V gene TRBV7-2; D ambiguous. Germline CDR1 and CDR2: SGHTA and FQGNSA. Trimming pared 5 bases from V and 0 bases from J, leaving 8 bases between. This CDR3 is built from 14 residues. The CDR3 reads CASSTRLAKNIQYF. The CDR3 DNA follows: TGTGCCAGCAGCACCCGGTTAGCCAAAAACATTCAGTACTTC.

This rearrangement joins TRBV12-5 to TRBJ2-1; D is possibly TRBD2 (5 bases). Germline V lookup: CDR1 LGHNT, CDR2 FRNRAP. This CDR3 contains 13 residues. Trimming shortened V by 9 bases and J by 2 bases, and 11 bases separated the two germline ends. The CDR3 nucleotides read TGTGCTAGCGGCCTAGCCCCCTACAATGAGCAGTTCTTC. This encodes CASGLAPYNEQFF.

The rearrangement joins TRBV30 to TRBJ1-4; maybe TRBD1 (5 bases). The CDR3 length is 13 residues. The V gene lost 4 bases and the J gene lost 8 bases, with 14 bases spanning the gap. The V gene's germline CDR1 is GTSNPN and CDR2 SVGIG (reference sequence). The CDR3 nucleotides read TGTGCCTGGACCGTAAAGGGACTCGAAAAACTGTTTTTT. Its translation is CAWTVKGLEKLFF.

The chain links TRBV7-9 to TRBJ2-7; D is uncertain. Germline assignment: CDR1 SEHNR and CDR2 FQNEAQ (reference sequence). This CDR3 has 15 amino acids. The germline V and J ends were trimmed by 2 bases and 3 bases, with 14 bases remaining between them. The CDR3, as DNA: TGTGCCAGCAGCTTACAGATCCGAACAAACTACGAGCAGTACTTC. Its translation is CASSLQIRTNYEQYF.

V gene TRBV27 combines with J gene TRBJ1-2; D is unclear. The CDR3 is 13 amino acids. Trimming pared 2 bases from V and 4 bases from J, leaving 8 bases between. CDR1 and CDR2 from the germline V gene are MNHEY and SMNVEV (reference sequence). CDR3 DNA: TGTGCCAGCAGTTTAGGGTGGAGCTATGGCTACACCTTC. It yields the protein CASSLGWSYGYTF.

The CDR3 sequence is CASSRDRVNTEAFF. The DNA of the CDR3 is TGTGCCAGCAGCAGGGACAGGGTGAACACTGAAGCTTTCTTT. The rearrangement joins TRBV11-1 to TRBJ1-1, with 9 nucleotides matching TRBD1. V lost 5 bases and J lost 0; bases outside the gene matches: 1. The CDR3 is made up of 14 amino acids. In germline, CDR1 is SGHAT, CDR2 FQDESV (reference sequence).